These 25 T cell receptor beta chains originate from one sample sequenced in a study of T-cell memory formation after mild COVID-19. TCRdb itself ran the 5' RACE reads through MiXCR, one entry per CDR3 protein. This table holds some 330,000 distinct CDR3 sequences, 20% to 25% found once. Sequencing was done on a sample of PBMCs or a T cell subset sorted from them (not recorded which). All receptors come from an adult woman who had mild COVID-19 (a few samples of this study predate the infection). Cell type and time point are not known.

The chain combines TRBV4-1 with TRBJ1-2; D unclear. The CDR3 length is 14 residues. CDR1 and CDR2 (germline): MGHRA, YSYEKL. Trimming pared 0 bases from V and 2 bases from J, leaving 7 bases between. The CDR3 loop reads CASSQEGSNYGYTF. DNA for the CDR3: TGCGCCAGCAGCCAAGAGGGGTCCAACTATGGCTACACCTTC.

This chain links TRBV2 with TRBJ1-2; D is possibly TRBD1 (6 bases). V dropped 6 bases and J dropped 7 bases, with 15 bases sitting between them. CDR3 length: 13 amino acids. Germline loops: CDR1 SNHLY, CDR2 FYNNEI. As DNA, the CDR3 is TGTGCCAGCAGGGGAAACAGGGAGTCTGGCTACACCTTC. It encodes CASRGNRESGYTF.

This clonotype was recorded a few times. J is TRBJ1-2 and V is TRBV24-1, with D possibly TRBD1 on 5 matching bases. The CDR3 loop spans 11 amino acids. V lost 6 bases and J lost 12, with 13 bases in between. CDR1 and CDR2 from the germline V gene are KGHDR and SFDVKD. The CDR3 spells CATSNGDVHTF. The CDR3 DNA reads TGTGCCACCAGTAACGGGGACGTTCACACCTTC.

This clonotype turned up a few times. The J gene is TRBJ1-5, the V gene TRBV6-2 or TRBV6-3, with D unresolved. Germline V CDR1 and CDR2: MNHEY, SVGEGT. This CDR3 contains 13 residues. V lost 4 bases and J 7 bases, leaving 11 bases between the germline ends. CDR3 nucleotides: TGTGCCAGCAGTTGGGCCTTAAGCCAGCCCCAGCATTTT. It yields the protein CASSWALSQPQHF.

The CDR3 loop is CASSQDRVLQYF. Written as DNA, the CDR3 is TGTGCCAGCAGCCAAGATAGGGTTTTACAGTATTTT. The V call is TRBV3-1, the J call TRBJ2-3, with D unclear. Trimming removed 0 bases from V and 12 bases from J, with 10 bases in between. The CDR3 has 12 residues. Germline loops: CDR1 LGHDT, CDR2 YNNKEL (reference sequence).

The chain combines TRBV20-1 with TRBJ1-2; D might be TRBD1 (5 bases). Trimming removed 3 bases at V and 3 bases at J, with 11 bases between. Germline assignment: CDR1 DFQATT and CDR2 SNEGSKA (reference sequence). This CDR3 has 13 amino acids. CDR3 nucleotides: TGCAGTGCTAGGCCCGGCAGGGACTATGGCTACACCTTC. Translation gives CSARPGRDYGYTF.

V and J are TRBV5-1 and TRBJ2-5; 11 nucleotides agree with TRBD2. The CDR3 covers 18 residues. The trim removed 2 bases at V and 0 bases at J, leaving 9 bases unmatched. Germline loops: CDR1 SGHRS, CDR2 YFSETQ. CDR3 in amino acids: CASSLGTSGGAYQETQYF. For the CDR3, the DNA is TGCGCCAGCAGCTTAGGGACTAGCGGCGGCGCGTACCAAGAGACCCAGTACTTC.

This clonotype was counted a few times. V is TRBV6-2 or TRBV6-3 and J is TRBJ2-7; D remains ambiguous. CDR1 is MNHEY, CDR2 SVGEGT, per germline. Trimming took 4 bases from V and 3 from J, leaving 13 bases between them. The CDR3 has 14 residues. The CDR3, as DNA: TGTGCCAGCAGTTCTCCCCAACTCGTCTACGAGCAGTACTTC. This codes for CASSSPQLVYEQYF.

The CDR3 is CASSPGWDSMGPYEQYF. The DNA for the CDR3 is TGTGCCAGCAGCCCAGGATGGGACAGCATGGGACCTTACGAGCAGTACTTC. The chain is built from TRBV9 and TRBJ2-7; 7 positions match TRBD1. This CDR3 spans 17 amino acids. Germline V gene lookup returns CDR1 SGDLS and CDR2 YYNGEE. V lost 4 bases, J lost 4 bases, and 17 bases stayed unmatched.

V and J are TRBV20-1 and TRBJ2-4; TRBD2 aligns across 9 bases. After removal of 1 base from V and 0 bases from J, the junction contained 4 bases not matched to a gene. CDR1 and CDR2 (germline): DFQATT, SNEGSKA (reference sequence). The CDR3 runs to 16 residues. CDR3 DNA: TGCAGTGCTAGAGCACCGGGACTAGCAGCCAAAAACATTCAGTACTTC. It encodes CSARAPGLAAKNIQYF.

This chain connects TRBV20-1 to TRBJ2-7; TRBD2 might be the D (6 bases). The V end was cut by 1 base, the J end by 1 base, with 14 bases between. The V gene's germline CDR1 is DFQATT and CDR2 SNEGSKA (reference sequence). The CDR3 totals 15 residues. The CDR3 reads CSARVWLGGSYEQYF. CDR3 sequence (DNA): TGCAGTGCTAGAGTCTGGTTGGGGGGATCCTACGAGCAGTACTTC.

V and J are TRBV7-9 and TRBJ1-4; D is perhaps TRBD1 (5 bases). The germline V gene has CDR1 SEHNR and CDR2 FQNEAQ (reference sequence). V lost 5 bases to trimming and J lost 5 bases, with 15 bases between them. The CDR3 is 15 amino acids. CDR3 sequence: CASSHTTAKNEKLFF. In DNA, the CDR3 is TGTGCCAGCAGCCACACGACAGCGAAAAATGAAAAACTGTTTTTT.

The CDR3 coding sequence is TGCGCCAGCAGCGACGGGACCGGAGCCAGCGAGTTGGGGTATTTT. This gives the protein CASSDGTGASELGYF. The gene calls are TRBV5-1 and TRBJ2-3, with D perhaps matching TRBD1 or TRBD2 (5 bases each). The ends were cut back, 4 bases at V and 14 bases at J, with 26 bases in the middle. CDR1 and CDR2 from the germline V gene are SGHRS and YFSETQ. The CDR3 loop spans 15 amino acids.

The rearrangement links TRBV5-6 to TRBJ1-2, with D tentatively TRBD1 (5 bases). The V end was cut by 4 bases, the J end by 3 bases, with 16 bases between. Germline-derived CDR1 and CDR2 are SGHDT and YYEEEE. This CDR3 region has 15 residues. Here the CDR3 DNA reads TGTGCCAGCAGCCTGCGTGACGGGGGAGACTATGGCTACACCTTC. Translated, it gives CASSLRDGGDYGYTF.

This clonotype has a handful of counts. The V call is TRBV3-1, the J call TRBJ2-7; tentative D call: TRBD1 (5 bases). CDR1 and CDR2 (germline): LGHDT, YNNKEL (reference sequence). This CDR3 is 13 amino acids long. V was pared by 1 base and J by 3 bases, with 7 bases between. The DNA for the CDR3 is TGTGCCAGCAGCCAAGGACAGATCTACGAGCAGTACTTC. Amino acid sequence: CASSQGQIYEQYF.

CDR3 sequence: CASTPRRGGDEQFF. CDR3 nucleotide sequence: TGTGCCAGCACCCCCCGGCGGGGGGGGGATGAGCAGTTCTTC. The genes are TRBV14 and TRBJ2-1, with TRBD2 matching over 9 bases. J gave up 8 bases and V 7 bases, and 9 bases lay outside the gene matches. The length of the CDR3 is 14 residues. Germline V lookup: CDR1 SGHDN, CDR2 FVKESK.

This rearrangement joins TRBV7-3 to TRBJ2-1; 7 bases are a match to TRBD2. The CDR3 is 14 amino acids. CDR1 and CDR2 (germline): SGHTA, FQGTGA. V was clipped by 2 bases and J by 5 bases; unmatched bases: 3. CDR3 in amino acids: CASSLRTRDNEQFF. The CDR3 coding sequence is TGTGCCAGCAGCTTACGGACTAGGGACAATGAGCAGTTCTTC.

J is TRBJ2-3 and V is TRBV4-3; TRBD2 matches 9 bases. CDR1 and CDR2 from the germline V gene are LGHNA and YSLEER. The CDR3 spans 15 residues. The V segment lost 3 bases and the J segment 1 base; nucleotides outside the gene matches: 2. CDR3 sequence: CASSQRTSGTDTQYF. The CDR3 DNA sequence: TGCGCCAGCAGCCAGAGGACTAGCGGCACAGATACGCAGTATTTT.

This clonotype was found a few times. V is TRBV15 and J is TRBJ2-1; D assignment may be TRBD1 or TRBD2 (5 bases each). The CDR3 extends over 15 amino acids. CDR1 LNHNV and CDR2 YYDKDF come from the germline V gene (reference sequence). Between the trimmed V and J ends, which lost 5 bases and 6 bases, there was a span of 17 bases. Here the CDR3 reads CATSGSGPGSNEQFF. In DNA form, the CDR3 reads TGTGCCACCAGCGGATCGGGACCGGGGAGCAATGAGCAGTTCTTC.

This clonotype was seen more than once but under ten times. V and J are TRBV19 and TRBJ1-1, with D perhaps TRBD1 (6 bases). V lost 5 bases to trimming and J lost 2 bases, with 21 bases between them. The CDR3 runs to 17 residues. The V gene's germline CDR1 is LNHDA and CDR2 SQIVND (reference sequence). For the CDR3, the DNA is TGTGCCAGTAGTCGACTCACAGGGTTCGCGGTCAACACTGAAGCTTTCTTT. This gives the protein CASSRLTGFAVNTEAFF.

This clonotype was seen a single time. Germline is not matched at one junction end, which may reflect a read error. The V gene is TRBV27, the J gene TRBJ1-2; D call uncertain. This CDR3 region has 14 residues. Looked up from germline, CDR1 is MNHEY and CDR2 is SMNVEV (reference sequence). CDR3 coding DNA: TGTTCCAGCAGTCCCACCGCAGTGAACCATGGCTACACCTTC. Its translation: CSSSPTAVNHGYTF.

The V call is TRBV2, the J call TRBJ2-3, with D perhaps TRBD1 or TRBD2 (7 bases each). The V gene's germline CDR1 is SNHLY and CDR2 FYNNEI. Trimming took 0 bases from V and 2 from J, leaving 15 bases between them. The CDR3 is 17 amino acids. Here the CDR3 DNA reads TGTGCCAGCAGTGAAGCTCCAGGGGGGGCTTACACAGATACGCAGTATTTT. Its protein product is CASSEAPGGAYTDTQYF. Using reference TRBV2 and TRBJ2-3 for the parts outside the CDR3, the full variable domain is EPEVTQTPSHQVTQMGQEVILRCVPISNHLYFYWYRQILGQKVEFLVSFYNNEISEKSEIFDDQFSVERPDGSNFTLKIRSTKLEDSAMYFCASSEAPGGAYTDTQYFGPGTRLTVL.

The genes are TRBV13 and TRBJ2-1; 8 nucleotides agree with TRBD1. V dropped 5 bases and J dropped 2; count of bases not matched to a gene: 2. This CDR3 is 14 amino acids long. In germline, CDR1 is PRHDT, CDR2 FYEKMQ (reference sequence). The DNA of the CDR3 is TGTGCCAGCAGCGACAGGGGTCCCTACAATGAGCAGTTCTTC. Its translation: CASSDRGPYNEQFF.

The CDR3 DNA sequence: TGTGCCAGCAGCGTACCTAGCTTCACCACAGATACGCAGTATTTT. This translates into CASSVPSFTTDTQYF. The rearrangement uses TRBV9 and TRBJ2-3; possibly TRBD2 for D (5 bases). Germline lookup yields CDR1 SGDLS and CDR2 YYNGEE. Trimming removed 1 base from V and 2 bases from J, with 11 bases in between. This CDR3 has 15 amino acids.

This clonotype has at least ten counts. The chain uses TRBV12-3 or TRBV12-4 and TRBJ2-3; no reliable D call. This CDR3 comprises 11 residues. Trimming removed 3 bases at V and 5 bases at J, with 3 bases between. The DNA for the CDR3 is TGTGCCAGCAGTTTTAGAGATACGCAGTATTTT. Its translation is CASSFRDTQYF.